The sequence of this T cell receptor beta chain was determined in a study of T cell changes during pregnancy in multiple sclerosis. CDR3 size: 12 residues. Germline assignment: CDR1 SGHTA and CDR2 FQGNSA. V was trimmed by 4 bases and J by 12 bases, leaving 13 bases between them. Here immunoSEQ multiplex PCR was the method, and the copy in TCRdb shows in-frame clones only, minus some. The repertoire includes 35,000 to 50,000 clones, about nine tenths of them detected once, and about 1.2% sits in the top ten. The starting material was CD4+ T cells from peripheral blood mononuclear cells, obtained after pregnancy. The clonotype comes from a female donor with multiple sclerosis, enrolled in a pregnancy study. The chain uses TRBV7-2 and TRBJ2-1, with D maybe TRBD2 (5 bases). In DNA form, the CDR3 reads TGTGCCAGCAGCTCCCGGGGATTAAGGCAGTTCTTC. It encodes CASSSRGLRQFF.